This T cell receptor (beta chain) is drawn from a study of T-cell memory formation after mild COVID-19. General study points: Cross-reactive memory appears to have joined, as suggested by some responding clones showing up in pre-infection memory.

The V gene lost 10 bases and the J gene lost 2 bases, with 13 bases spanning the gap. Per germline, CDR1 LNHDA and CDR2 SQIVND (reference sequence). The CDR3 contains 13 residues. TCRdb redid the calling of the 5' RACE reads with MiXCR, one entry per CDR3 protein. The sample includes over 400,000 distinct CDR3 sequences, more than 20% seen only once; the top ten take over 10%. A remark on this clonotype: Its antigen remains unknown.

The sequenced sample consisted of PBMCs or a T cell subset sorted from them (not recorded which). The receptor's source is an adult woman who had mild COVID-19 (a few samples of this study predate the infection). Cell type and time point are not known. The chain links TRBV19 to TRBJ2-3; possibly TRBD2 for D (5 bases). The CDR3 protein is CATVLESTDTQYF. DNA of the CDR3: TGTGCCACCGTACTAGAATCCACAGATACGCAGTATTTT. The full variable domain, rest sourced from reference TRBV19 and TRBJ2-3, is DGGITQSPKYLFRKEGQNVTLSCEQNLNHDAMYWYRQDPGQGLRLIYYSQIVNDFQKGDIAEGYSVSREKKESFPLTVTSAQKNPTAFYLCATVLESTDTQYFGPGTRLTVL.